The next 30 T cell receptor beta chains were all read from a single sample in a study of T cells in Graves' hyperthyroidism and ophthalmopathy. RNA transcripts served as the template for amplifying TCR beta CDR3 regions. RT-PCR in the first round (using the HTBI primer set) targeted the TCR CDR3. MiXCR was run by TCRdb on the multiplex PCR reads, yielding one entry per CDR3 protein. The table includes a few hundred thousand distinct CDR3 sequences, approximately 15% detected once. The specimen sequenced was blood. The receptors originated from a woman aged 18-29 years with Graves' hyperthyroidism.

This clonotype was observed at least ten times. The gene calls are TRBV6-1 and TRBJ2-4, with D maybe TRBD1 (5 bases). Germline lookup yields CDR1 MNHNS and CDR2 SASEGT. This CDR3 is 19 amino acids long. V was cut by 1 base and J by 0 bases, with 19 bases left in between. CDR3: CASSEVAGSILLAKNIQYF. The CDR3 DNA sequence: TGTGCCAGCAGTGAAGTGGCAGGGTCTATACTTCTAGCCAAAAACATTCAGTACTTC.

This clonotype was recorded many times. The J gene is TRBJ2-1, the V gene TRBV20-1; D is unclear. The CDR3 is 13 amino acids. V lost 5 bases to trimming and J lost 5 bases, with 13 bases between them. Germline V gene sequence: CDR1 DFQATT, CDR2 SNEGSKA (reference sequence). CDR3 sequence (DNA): TGCAGTGCTTCCCGAAACACGAACAATGAGCAGTTCTTC. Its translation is CSASRNTNNEQFF.

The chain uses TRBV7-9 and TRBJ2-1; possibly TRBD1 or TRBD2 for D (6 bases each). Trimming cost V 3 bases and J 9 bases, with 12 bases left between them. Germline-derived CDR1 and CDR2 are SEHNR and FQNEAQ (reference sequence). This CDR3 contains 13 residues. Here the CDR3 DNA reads TGTGCCAGCAGCTTGGGGGCGGGGACTGAGCAGTTCTTC. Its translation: CASSLGAGTEQFF.

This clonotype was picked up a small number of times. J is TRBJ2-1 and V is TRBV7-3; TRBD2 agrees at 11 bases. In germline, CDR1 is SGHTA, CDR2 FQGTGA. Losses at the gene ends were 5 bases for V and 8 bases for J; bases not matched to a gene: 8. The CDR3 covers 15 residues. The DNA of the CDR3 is TGTGCCAGCAGCCGACGTAGCGGGAGGGTCGATGAGCAGTTCTTC. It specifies CASSRRSGRVDEQFF.

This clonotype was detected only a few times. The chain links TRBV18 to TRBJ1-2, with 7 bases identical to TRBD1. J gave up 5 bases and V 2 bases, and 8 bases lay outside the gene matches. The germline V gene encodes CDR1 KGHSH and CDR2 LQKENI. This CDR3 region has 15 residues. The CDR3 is CASSPATGVRYGYTF. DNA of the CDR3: TGTGCCAGCTCACCAGCCACAGGGGTTCGGTATGGCTACACCTTC.

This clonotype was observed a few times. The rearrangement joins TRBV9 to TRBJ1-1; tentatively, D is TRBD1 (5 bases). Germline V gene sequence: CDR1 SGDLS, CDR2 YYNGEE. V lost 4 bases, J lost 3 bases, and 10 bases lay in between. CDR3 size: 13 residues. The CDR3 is CASSPRGYTEAFF. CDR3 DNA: TGTGCCAGCAGCCCCCGGGGGTACACTGAAGCTTTCTTT.

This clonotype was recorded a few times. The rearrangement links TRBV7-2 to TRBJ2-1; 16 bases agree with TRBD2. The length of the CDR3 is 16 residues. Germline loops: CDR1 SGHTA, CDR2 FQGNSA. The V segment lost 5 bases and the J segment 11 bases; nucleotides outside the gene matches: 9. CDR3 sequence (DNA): TGTGCCAGCAGCATCAGACCGGGACTAGCGGGAGGGCAGCAGTTCTTC. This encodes CASSIRPGLAGGQQFF. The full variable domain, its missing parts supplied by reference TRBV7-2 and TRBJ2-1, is GAGVSQSPSNKVTEKGKDVELRCDPISGHTALYWYRQSLGQGLEFLIYFQGNSAPDKSGLPSDRFSAERTGGSVSTLTIQRTQQEDSAVYLCASSIRPGLAGGQQFFGPGTRLTVL.

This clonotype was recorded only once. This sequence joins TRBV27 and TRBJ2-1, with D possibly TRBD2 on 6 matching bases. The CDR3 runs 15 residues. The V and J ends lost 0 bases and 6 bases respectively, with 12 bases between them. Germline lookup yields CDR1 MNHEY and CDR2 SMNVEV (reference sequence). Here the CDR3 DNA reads TGTGCCAGCAGTTTATCCGAGGGACTTCCCAATGAGCAGTTCTTC. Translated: CASSLSEGLPNEQFF.

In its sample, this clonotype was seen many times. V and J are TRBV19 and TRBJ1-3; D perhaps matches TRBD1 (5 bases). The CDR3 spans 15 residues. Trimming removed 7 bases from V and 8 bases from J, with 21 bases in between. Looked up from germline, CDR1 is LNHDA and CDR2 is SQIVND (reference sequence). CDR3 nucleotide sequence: TGTGCCAGTATGCAGGGCGAAGTTCTGACGGACACCATATATTTT. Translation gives CASMQGEVLTDTIYF.

The CDR3 protein is CASSQGGARQETQYF. The CDR3 DNA follows: TGTGCCAGCAGCCAAGGAGGGGCAAGGCAAGAGACCCAGTACTTC. The V call is TRBV14, the J call TRBJ2-5, with D possibly being TRBD1 or TRBD2 (5 bases each). The germline V gene encodes CDR1 SGHDN and CDR2 FVKESK. V gave up 1 base and J gave up 2 bases, with 11 bases separating them. The CDR3 length is 15 residues.

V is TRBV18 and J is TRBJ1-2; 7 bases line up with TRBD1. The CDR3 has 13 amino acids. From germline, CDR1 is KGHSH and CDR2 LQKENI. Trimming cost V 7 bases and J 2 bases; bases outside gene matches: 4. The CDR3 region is CASCGTDNYGYTF. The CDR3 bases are TGTGCCAGCTGCGGGACAGACAACTATGGCTACACCTTC.

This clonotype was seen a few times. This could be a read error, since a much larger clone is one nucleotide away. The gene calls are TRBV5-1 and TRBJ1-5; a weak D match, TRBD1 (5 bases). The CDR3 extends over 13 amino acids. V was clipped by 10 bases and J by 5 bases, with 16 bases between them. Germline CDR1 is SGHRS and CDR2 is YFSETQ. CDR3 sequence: CAGTAGKDQPQHF. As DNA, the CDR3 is TGCGCCGGAACGGCAGGGAAGGATCAGCCCCAGCATTTT.

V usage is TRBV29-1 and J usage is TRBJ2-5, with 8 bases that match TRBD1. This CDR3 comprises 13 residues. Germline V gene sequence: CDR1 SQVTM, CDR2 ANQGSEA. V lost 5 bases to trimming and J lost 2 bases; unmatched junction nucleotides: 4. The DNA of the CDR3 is TGCAGCGTTACCGGGACAGGACAAGAGACCCAGTACTTC. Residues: CSVTGTGQETQYF.

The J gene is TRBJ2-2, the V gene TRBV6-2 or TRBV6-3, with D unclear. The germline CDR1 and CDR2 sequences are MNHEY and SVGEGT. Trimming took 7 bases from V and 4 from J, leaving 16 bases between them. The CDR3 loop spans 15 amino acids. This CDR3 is CASTNEEGPTGELFF. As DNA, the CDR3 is TGTGCCAGCACCAACGAGGAAGGCCCCACCGGGGAGCTGTTTTTT.

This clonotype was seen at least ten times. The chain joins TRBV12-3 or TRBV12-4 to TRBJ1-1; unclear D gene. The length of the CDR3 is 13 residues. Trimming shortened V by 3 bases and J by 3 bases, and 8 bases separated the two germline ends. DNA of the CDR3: TGTGCCAGCAGTTTTAATAGGGACACTGAAGCTTTCTTT. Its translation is CASSFNRDTEAFF.

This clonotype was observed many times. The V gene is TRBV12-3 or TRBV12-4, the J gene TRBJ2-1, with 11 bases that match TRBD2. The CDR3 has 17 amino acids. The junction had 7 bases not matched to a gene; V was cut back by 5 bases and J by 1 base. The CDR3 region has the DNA TGTGCCAGCAGTCCGTTAGCGGGAGGGCCTTCCTACAATGAGCAGTTCTTC. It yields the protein CASSPLAGGPSYNEQFF.

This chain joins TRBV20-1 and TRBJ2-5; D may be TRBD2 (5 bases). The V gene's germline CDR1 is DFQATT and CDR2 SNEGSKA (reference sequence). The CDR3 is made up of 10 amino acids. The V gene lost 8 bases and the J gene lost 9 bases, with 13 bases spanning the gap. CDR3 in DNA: TGCAGTAGCGGCCCACAACCCCAGTACTTC. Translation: CSSGPQPQYF.

The CDR3, as DNA: TGTGCCAGCAGAGGACTAGCGTCGAGCTCCTACGAGCAGTACTTC. This sequence encodes CASRGLASSSYEQYF. The chain links TRBV6-1 to TRBJ2-7; 9 bases map to TRBD2. Germline trimming cut 6 bases from V and 0 bases from J; bases unmatched to any gene: 6. The CDR3 has 15 amino acids. From germline, CDR1 is MNHNS and CDR2 SASEGT.

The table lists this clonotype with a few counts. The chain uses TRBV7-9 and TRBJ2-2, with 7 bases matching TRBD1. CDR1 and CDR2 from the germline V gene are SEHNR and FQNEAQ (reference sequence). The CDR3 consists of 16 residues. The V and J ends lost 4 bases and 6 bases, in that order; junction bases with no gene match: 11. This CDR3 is CASSSLKGGIAGELFF. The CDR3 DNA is TGTGCCAGCAGCTCCCTCAAAGGGGGCATCGCCGGGGAGCTGTTTTTT.

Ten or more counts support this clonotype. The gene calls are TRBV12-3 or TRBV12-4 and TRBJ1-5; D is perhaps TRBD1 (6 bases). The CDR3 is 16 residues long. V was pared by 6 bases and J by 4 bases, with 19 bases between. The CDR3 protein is CASSPTGSRLNQPQHF. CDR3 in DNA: TGTGCCAGCAGCCCAACAGGGTCTCGACTTAATCAGCCCCAGCATTTT.

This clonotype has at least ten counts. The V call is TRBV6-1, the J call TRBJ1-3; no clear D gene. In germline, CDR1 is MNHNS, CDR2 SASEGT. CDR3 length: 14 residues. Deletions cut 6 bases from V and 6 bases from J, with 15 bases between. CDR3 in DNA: TGTGCCAGCAGACGCGCAAAAGATAAAAACACCATATATTTT. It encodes CASRRAKDKNTIYF.

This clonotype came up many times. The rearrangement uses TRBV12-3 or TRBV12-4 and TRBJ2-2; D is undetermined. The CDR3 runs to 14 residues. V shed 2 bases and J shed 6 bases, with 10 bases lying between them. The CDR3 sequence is CASSLLTASGELFF. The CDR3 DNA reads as TGTGCCAGCAGTTTACTCACAGCGTCCGGGGAGCTGTTTTTT.

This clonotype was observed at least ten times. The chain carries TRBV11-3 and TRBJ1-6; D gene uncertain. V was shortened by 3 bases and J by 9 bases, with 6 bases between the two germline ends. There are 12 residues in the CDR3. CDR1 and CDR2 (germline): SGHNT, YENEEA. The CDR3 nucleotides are TGTGCCAGCAGCTTCTTAGGTTCACCCCTCCACTTT. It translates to CASSFLGSPLHF.

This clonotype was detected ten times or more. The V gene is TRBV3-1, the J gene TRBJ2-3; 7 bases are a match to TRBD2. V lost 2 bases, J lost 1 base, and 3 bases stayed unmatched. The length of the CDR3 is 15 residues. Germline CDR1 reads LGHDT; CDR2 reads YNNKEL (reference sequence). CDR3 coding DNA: TGTGCCAGCAGCCAAAATCTAGCGGGCACAGATACGCAGTATTTT. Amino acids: CASSQNLAGTDTQYF.

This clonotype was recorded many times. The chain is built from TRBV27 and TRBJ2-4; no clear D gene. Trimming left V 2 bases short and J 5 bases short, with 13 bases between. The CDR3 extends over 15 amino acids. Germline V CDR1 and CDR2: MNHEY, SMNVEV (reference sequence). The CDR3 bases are TGTGCCAGCAGTTTAGAGCCTAATCCTCAAAACATTCAGTACTTC. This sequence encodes CASSLEPNPQNIQYF.

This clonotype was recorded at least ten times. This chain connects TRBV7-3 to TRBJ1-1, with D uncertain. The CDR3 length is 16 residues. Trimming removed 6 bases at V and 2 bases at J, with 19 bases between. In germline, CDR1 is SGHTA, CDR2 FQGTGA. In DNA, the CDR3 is TGTGCCAGCAGTCGTCACCCCACGTCCTCAAACACTGAAGCTTTCTTT. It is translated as CASSRHPTSSNTEAFF.

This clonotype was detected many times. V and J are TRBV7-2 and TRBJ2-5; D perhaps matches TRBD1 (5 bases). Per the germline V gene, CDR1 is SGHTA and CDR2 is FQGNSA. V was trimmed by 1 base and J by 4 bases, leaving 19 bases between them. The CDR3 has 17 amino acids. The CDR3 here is CASSLVSGNPGRETQYF. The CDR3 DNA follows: TGTGCCAGCAGCTTAGTGTCAGGGAACCCGGGCCGAGAGACCCAGTACTTC.

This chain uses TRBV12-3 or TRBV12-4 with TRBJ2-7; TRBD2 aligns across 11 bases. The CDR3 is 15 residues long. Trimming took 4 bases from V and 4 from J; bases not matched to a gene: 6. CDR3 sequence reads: CASSSGTSGFYEQYF. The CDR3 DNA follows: TGTGCCAGCAGTTCTGGGACTAGCGGATTTTACGAGCAGTACTTC.

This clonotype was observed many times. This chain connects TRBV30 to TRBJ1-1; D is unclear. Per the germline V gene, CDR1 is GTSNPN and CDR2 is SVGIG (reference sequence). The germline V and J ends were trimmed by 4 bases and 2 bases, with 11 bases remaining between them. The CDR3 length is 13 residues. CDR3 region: CAWTPHLNTEAFF. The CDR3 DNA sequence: TGTGCCTGGACACCACACCTCAACACTGAAGCTTTCTTT.

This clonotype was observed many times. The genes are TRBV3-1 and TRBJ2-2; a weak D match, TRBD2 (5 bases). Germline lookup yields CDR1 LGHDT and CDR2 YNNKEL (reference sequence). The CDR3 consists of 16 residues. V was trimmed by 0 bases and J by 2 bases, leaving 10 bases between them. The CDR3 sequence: CASSQEGRENTGELFF. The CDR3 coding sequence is TGTGCCAGCAGCCAAGAAGGCCGGGAAAACACCGGGGAGCTGTTTTTT. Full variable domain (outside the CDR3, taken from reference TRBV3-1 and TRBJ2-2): DTAVSQTPKYLVTQMGNDKSIKCEQNLGHDTMYWYKQDSKKFLKIMFSYNNKELIINETVPNRFSPKSPDKAHLNLHINSLELGDSAVYFCASSQEGRENTGELFFGEGSRLTVL.